This T cell receptor beta chain was obtained from a study of blood T cell repertoires in COVID-19. The germline CDR1 and CDR2 sequences are SGHDT and YYEEEE. With 0 bases clipped from V and 6 bases from J, the junction kept 6 bases outside the gene matches. The CDR3 contains 16 residues. Authors' methods: Reference gene primers were amplified, and this amplification served to estimate nucleated cell counts. Method: immunoSEQ multiplex PCR; TCRdb's copy keeps in-frame clones and lacks some. V, J and clone size are those of that table, while D and trimming were read from the DNA. Of 100,000 to 150,000 clones in the sample, roughly 80% were seen once.

Sequencing was performed on peripheral blood. V gene TRBV5-6 combines with J gene TRBJ2-1; 10 bases match TRBD2. The TCR was taken from a woman in her 50s with acute or convalescent COVID-19. CDR3 residues: CASSLDILAGFNEQFF. In DNA, the CDR3 is TGTGCCAGCAGCTTGGACATACTAGCGGGGTTCAATGAGCAGTTCTTC.